This T cell receptor (beta chain) was recovered during a study of tumor and adjacent non-tumor tissue in lung cancer (dated by TCRdb to about 2018). For the wider study: The cohort included more than nine adenocarcinoma, a couple of squamous cell carcinoma and 1 small cell lung cancer patients. Among the approximately 15 patients, ages ranged from roughly 31 to 76 years, roughly 10 were men and 5 were women, and disease was TNM stage I to III. A total of fewer than 150 million productive TCRbeta reads were generated by sequencing, corresponding to an average of around 4 million reads per sample. The study compared bulk TCRbeta repertoires between lung tumor tissue and matched distant non-tumor lung tissue from 15 lung cancer patients. For each patient, one tumor sample and one normal lung sample were taken, giving roughly 30 paired specimens that underwent TCRbeta CDR3 sequencing. General study outcomes and caveats: Significantly higher TCR diversity was found in younger patients, and higher tumor TCR diversity was associated with shorter overall and disease-free survival. Only around 15 patients were included in the cohort, and the need for larger samples and more detailed clinical data was noted by the authors. The top 100 clones made up a significantly larger cumulative share of the repertoire in normal lung than in tumor tissue. Peripheral blood was not sequenced, so blood TCRbeta repertoires were not examined in the lung cancer patients of the study. The sequencing platform is not named in the methods, and unique molecular identifiers are not mentioned. TCR diversity (inverse Simpson) was significantly higher in tumor than in normal lung tissue (approximately 400 vs 170, P = 0.0075, Mann-Whitney U test).

The library came from multiplex PCR. TCRdb records Illumina HiSeq 2500 as the sequencer. TCRbeta libraries were built by three rounds of nested PCR using primers (Table S4), following protocols modified from ARM-PCR. PCR products of 200-500 bp were gel-excised and purified with the QIAquick gel extraction kit before sequencing. In the source study's methods: Trimmomatic was used to clean the reads, FLASH was used to merge the reads into complete CDR3 sequences, and MiTCR was used to assign the reads to V(D)J germline segments. VDJtools was used to compute clonal diversity as the inverse Simpson's index. Productive reads were defined as in-frame sequences without a premature stop codon. Starting from the raw public reads, TCRdb applied fastp trimming at Q25, assembled clones with MiXCR and retained in-frame beta chains. Rows merge per CDR3 protein into single entries with the most common DNA and genes. The authors' filters were not applied to this entry. The table for this sample lists 35,000 to 50,000 distinct CDR3 sequences; approximately 57% of them were counted only once. The biggest ten clones account for about 41% of the sample.

RNA was extracted from bulk unsorted tissue and checked for quality with a NanoDrop ND-1000 and an Agilent 2100. For the normal lung samples, distant non-tumor tissue was collected more than 3 cm away from the tumor edge. Donors were newly diagnosed lung cancer patients admitted for thoracic surgery in China between August and November 2014, without prior chemotherapy. Patients who had received previous radiotherapy or chemotherapy, or who had another concurrent cancer, were excluded from the study. Surgical tissue pieces of roughly 1-2 cm3 were preserved in RNAlater solution and were kept at -80 degrees C until use. This clonotype has a count of ten or more. The antigen this receptor binds is unknown. Per-base quality was not reported, and no clone a single base away is much larger than it. The sequenced sample consisted of distant non-tumor lung tissue. This sequence originates from a man aged 45-60 years with non-small cell lung cancer.

The CDR3 reads CASSYGGKNTGELFF. The DNA is as follows: TGTGCCAGCAGTTACGGCGGGAAGAACACCGGGGAGCTGTTTTTT. The chain links TRBV6-6 with TRBJ2-2, with TRBD2 perhaps the D gene, on 6 matching bases. V drops 2 bases and J drops 1 base, leaving 8 bases in between. The cysteine opens and the phenylalanine closes a CDR3 of 15 amino acids. CDR3 DNA only is kept here, 45 bases in frame from base 1. CDR1 and CDR2 were assigned from the germline V gene (reference sequence) as MNHNY and SVGAGI.